A selection of T cell receptor beta chains follows, all from one sample in a study of T cells of healthy individuals. TCRdb re-called the 5' RACE reads through MiXCR, storing one row per CDR3 protein. The data show 95,000 to 100,000 distinct CDR3 sequences, under 20% seen once. The receptors here all came from a human donor in good health. Each CDR3 is given with its conserved first and last residue. The D gene is left open where the match is weak. Expanded clones get a size class; other rows say once, few or many, or leave the size out.

j_call d_call v_call clone_size cdr3_aa cdr3_nt
TRBJ2-2 TRBD2 TRBV18 few CASSPLAGTGELFF TGTGCCAGCTCACCGCTAGCGGGGACCGGGGAGCTGTTTTTT
TRBJ2-2 - TRBV6-4 many CASSDSAGTGELFF TGTGCCAGCAGTGACTCCGCAGGCACCGGGGAGCTGTTTTTT
TRBJ2-7 TRBD1 TRBV6-5 many CASSYPRGEQYF TGTGCCAGCAGTTACCCCAGGGGGGAGCAGTACTTC
TRBJ1-6 - TRBV6-5 - CASSYSMGGLDSPLHF TGTGCCAGCAGTTACTCGATGGGCGGGTTGGATTCACCCCTCCACTTT
TRBJ2-1 TRBD2 TRBV5-5 - CASSLVRGSSYNEQFF TGTGCCAGCAGCTTGGTTCGCGGGAGCTCCTACAATGAGCAGTTCTTC
TRBJ1-5 - TRBV11-2 - CASSERSDQPQHF TGTGCCAGCAGCGAAAGGTCCGATCAGCCCCAGCATTTT
TRBJ2-7 - TRBV7-2 few CASSPGLTRFGYEQYF TGTGCCAGCAGCCCGGGTTTGACTAGATTCGGATACGAGCAGTACTTC
TRBJ2-7 - TRBV7-2 many CASSLHAQAYEQYF TGTGCCAGCAGCTTACATGCCCAGGCCTACGAGCAGTACTTC
TRBJ1-1 - TRBV4-1 many CASSQPRWVQGTEAFF TGCGCCAGCAGCCAACCGCGATGGGTTCAAGGGACTGAAGCTTTCTTT
TRBJ1-2 - TRBV12-3/TRBV12-4 many CASSTVGSLYGYTF TGTGCCAGCAGTACTGTGGGCAGTCTCTATGGCTACACCTTC
TRBJ1-4 - TRBV15 many CATSRGDISNEKLFF TGTGCCACCAGCCGCGGGGACATCAGCAATGAAAAACTGTTTTTT
TRBJ1-2 - TRBV10-3 many CAISDGSGPGYTF TGTGCCATCAGTGATGGGTCGGGGCCTGGCTACACCTTC
TRBJ1-5 TRBD1 TRBV4-2 many CASSQTGQANQPQHF TGTGCCAGCAGCCAAACGGGACAGGCTAATCAGCCCCAGCATTTT
TRBJ2-2 - TRBV12-3/TRBV12-4 - CASSLGRPGTGELFF TGTGCCAGCAGTTTGGGACGGCCTGGGACCGGGGAGCTGTTTTTT
TRBJ1-4 - TRBV7-2 - CASSFGGSHEKLFF TGTGCCAGCAGCTTTGGGGGGTCCCATGAAAAACTGTTTTTT
TRBJ2-3 - TRBV19 - CASSPQASSTDTQYF TGTGCCAGTAGCCCCCAGGCGTCTAGCACAGATACGCAGTATTTT
TRBJ2-5 TRBD2 TRBV10-3 - CAISERTSEETQYF TGTGCCATCAGTGAGCGAACTAGCGAAGAGACCCAGTACTTC
TRBJ1-2 - TRBV28 - CASSFTVYGYTF TGTGCCAGCAGTTTCACAGTCTATGGCTACACCTTC
TRBJ1-1 - TRBV28 - CASSLFLRATNTEAFF TGTGCCAGCAGTTTATTTTTGAGGGCGACGAACACTGAAGCTTTCTTT
TRBJ1-1 TRBD1 TRBV2 - CASSLEGGQNTEAFF TGTGCCAGCAGTTTAGAAGGGGGCCAGAACACTGAAGCTTTCTTT
TRBJ2-3 - TRBV27 few CASRSTDTQYF TGTGCCAGCAGAAGCACAGATACGCAGTATTTT
TRBJ2-5 - TRBV20-1 few CSARQRTGQETQYF TGCAGTGCTAGACAAAGGACTGGACAAGAGACCCAGTACTTC
TRBJ2-1 - TRBV14 few CASSIYVRSSNEQFF TGTGCCAGCAGCATCTACGTAAGGAGTAGCAATGAGCAGTTCTTC
TRBJ2-5 TRBD2 TRBV11-1 few CASSFAGGLQETQYF TGTGCCAGCAGCTTTGCGGGAGGCCTTCAAGAGACCCAGTACTTC
TRBJ2-2 - TRBV28 few CASSLIAQYTGELFF TGTGCCAGCAGTTTGATTGCCCAGTACACCGGGGAGCTGTTTTTT
TRBJ1-1 - TRBV7-9 many CASSMEVNTEAFF TGTGCCAGCAGCATGGAGGTGAACACTGAAGCTTTCTTT
TRBJ2-7 - TRBV20-1 - CSASNTLPTYEQYF TGCAGTGCTAGCAATACGCTCCCGACCTACGAGCAGTACTTC
TRBJ2-7 - TRBV20-1 - CSARSPGVKYEQYF TGCAGTGCTAGATCTCCAGGGGTGAAGTACGAGCAGTACTTC
TRBJ1-2 - TRBV5-1 many CASSLEQIGYTF TGCGCCAGCAGCTTGGAACAGATTGGCTACACCTTC
TRBJ2-7 - TRBV9 few CASSVPHPQGSQSPYEQYF TGTGCCAGCAGCGTCCCACACCCACAGGGTTCCCAGTCCCCCTACGAGCAGTACTTC
TRBJ2-7 TRBD1 TRBV7-9 many CASSPQGDSYEQYF TGTGCCAGCAGCCCACAGGGGGACTCCTACGAGCAGTACTTC
TRBJ2-7 TRBD2 TRBV5-1 - CASSLAASGPLWEQYF TGCGCCAGCAGCTTGGCGGCTAGCGGCCCTTTGTGGGAGCAGTACTTC
TRBJ2-3 - TRBV5-6 - CASSLKVGVTDTQYF TGTGCCAGCAGCTTGAAGGTGGGGGTCACAGATACGCAGTATTTT
TRBJ2-3 TRBD2 TRBV4-1 - CASSQGPLIQRGMSSDTQYF TGCGCCAGCAGCCAGGGCCCCCTTATCCAGCGGGGCATGTCATCAGATACGCAGTATTTT
TRBJ1-5 - TRBV27 - CASSLFRGNQPQHF TGTGCCAGCAGTTTATTCCGAGGGAATCAGCCCCAGCATTTT
TRBJ2-1 TRBD2 TRBV27 - CASSGQGLAGREQFF TGTGCCAGCAGTGGACAGGGACTAGCGGGAAGGGAGCAGTTCTTC
TRBJ2-5 TRBD1 TRBV9 few CASSRYQGAREETQYF TGTGCCAGCAGCCGATACCAGGGGGCGCGGGAAGAGACCCAGTACTTC
TRBJ2-5 - TRBV7-2 - CASSPLLETQYF TGTGCCAGCAGCCCCCTTTTGGAGACCCAGTACTTC
TRBJ2-3 - TRBV10-3 few CAISEANFPDTQYF TGTGCCATCAGTGAGGCAAACTTTCCAGATACGCAGTATTTT
TRBJ2-1 - TRBV28 few CASSGPGTNEQFF TGTGCCAGCAGTGGGCCTGGGACTAATGAGCAGTTCTTC